The rows below give T cell receptor beta chains drawn from one sample of a study of siplizumab effects on memory and regulatory T cells. Measured with immunoSEQ multiplex PCR; TCRdb has only the in-frame clones, and not every one. The data show approximately 100,000 clones, with around 94% seen just once and about 0.6% held by the top ten. The sequencing sample was made of Tregs sorted from blood. The receptors come from a human donor in good health. CDR3s include the opening cysteine and the closing phenylalanine or tryptophan. A D gene is named only where the DNA matches it firmly. Where a row states a size, it is once, few, many or the class of an expanded clone; other rows omit it.

TRBV25-1	13	TRBD1	.	TRBJ2-5	TGTGCCAGCAGGAAGTACAGGGGAGAGACCCAGTACTTC	CASRKYRGETQYF
TRBV2	14	.	.	TRBJ2-2	TGTGCCAGCAGTGAAGGACTGTTAACCGGGGAGCTGTTTTTT	CASSEGLLTGELFF
TRBV5-6	12	.	.	TRBJ2-3	TGTGCCAGCAGCTCCGCTTTCGGAACGCAGTATTTT	CASSSAFGTQYF
TRBV18	15	.	few	TRBJ1-1	TGTGCCAGCTCACCTGGGACACAAATGAACACTGAAGCTTTCTTT	CASSPGTQMNTEAFF
TRBV2	14	TRBD1	.	TRBJ1-4	TGTGCCAGCAAGCGGACAGGGCATAATGAAAAACTGTTTTTT	CASKRTGHNEKLFF
TRBV11-2	15	TRBD2	.	TRBJ2-3	TGTGCCAGCAGCTTCGCCGGGACTATAGGAGATACGCAGTATTTT	CASSFAGTIGDTQYF
TRBV5-6	14	TRBD2	.	TRBJ2-1	TGTGCCAGTTCTGGACTAGCGGGATTGGGCGAGCAGTTCTTC	CASSGLAGLGEQFF
TRBV7-9	16	.	.	TRBJ2-5	TGTGCCAGCAGCTCACTAGGAGGGACGGGAAAAGAGACCCAGTACTTC	CASSSLGGTGKETQYF
TRBV19	19	.	.	TRBJ2-2	TGTGCCAGTAGTATAGAGAACAGGGGAGGGGTAACGAACACCGGGGAGCTGTTTTTT	CASSIENRGGVTNTGELFF
TRBV19	13	.	few	TRBJ2-5	TGTGCCAGGAGGACCGTGGGAGAAGAGACCCAGTACTTC	CARRTVGEETQYF
TRBV11-2	14	.	.	TRBJ1-1	TGTGCCAGCAGCTTCTGGGGGCGCGACACTGAAGCTTTCTTT	CASSFWGRDTEAFF
TRBV10-2	11	.	.	TRBJ2-7	TGCGCCAGCAGTGAGGTCGGCGAGCAGTACTTC	CASSEVGEQYF
TRBV29-1	13	.	.	TRBJ1-3	TGCAGCGTTAGGCGGTCCTCTGGAAACACCATATATTTT	CSVRRSSGNTIYF
TRBV6-1	15	.	once	TRBJ2-5	TGTGCCAGCAGTCATTCAGGGACGTTTGGGGAGACCCAGTACTTC	CASSHSGTFGETQYF
TRBV28	11	.	.	TRBJ1-1	TGTGCCAGCAGATTCTTGACTGAAGCTTTCTTT	CASRFLTEAFF
TRBV7-3	15	.	.	TRBJ2-5	TGTGCCAGCAGCTTAACGAGCTCGGGGACGGAGACCCAGTACTTC	CASSLTSSGTETQYF
TRBV5-5	16	TRBD1	.	TRBJ1-3	TGTGCCAGCAGCTTAAAAGGACAGGGCCTCCTAAACACCATATATTTT	CASSLKGQGLLNTIYF
TRBV6-6	15	TRBD1	once	TRBJ2-2	TGTGCCAGCAGGCACCAGGGGGCTAACACCGGGGAGCTGTTTTTT	CASRHQGANTGELFF
TRBV19	17	.	.	TRBJ1-1	TGTGCCAGTAGTATACCCAGGGGTAGCCGATTGAACACTGAAGCTTTCTTT	CASSIPRGSRLNTEAFF
TRBV28	12	.	.	TRBJ2-7	TGTGCCGTCGGAGGGACCTCCTACGAGCAGTACTTC	CAVGGTSYEQYF
TRBV25-1	16	TRBD2	.	TRBJ2-5	TGTGCCAGCTCCGTCGCGGCTAGCGGAGACGGAGAGACCCAGTACTTC	CASSVAASGDGETQYF
TRBV5-4	15	TRBD1	.	TRBJ2-3	TGTGCCAGCAGCAAACAGGGGATGAGCACAGATACGCAGTATTTT	CASSKQGMSTDTQYF